A single sample is the source of the 31 T cell receptor beta chains below, sequenced in a study of T cells after yellow fever vaccination. Each CDR3 protein gets one entry after TCRdb re-called the 5' RACE reads with MiXCR. This table has about 580,000 distinct CDR3 sequences, about a sixth appearing once. The material sequenced was PBMCs, taken 5 to 6 days after the first yellow fever vaccination. These TCRs come from a man between 18 and 35 years old who received the YFV17D yellow fever vaccine.

This sequence joins TRBV5-1 and TRBJ2-7; 10 positions agree with TRBD1. Trimming at V came to 4 bases and at J to 4 bases, leaving 8 bases not matched to a gene. Germline lookup yields CDR1 SGHRS and CDR2 YFSETQ. CDR3 length: 15 amino acids. The CDR3 DNA is TGCGCCAGCAGCCCGTCTCTGGGACAGGGGTACGAGCAGTACGTC. Amino acids: CASSPSLGQGYEQYV.

This clonotype was counted a few times. This sequence joins TRBV29-1 and TRBJ1-2; no reliable D call. The CDR3 extends over 15 amino acids. V was clipped by 6 bases and J by 0 bases, with 17 bases between them. The V gene's germline CDR1 is SQVTM and CDR2 ANQGSEA. The CDR3 here is CSVGKLEVTNYGYTF. The CDR3 region has the DNA TGCAGCGTCGGAAAGTTAGAGGTGACTAACTATGGCTACACCTTC.

V is TRBV7-2 and J is TRBJ2-7; no firm D call. This CDR3 has 14 residues. Germline V gives CDR1 SGHTA, CDR2 FQGNSA. V lost 4 bases and J 3 bases, leaving 13 bases between the germline ends. DNA for the CDR3: TGTGCCAGCAGCTCCCGAGTTTCCTTCTACGAGCAGTACTTC. It is translated as CASSSRVSFYEQYF.

V gene TRBV20-1 combines with J gene TRBJ2-2; D is undetermined. Per germline, CDR1 DFQATT and CDR2 SNEGSKA (reference sequence). The CDR3 totals 11 residues. Trimming cost V 5 bases and J 5 bases, with 6 bases left between them. CDR3 in DNA: TGCAGTGCTGCCTGGACCGGGGAGCTGTTTTTT. Translated, it gives CSAAWTGELFF.

This clonotype has more than one count but fewer than ten. The chain couples TRBV5-1 to TRBJ1-4; D may be TRBD1 (6 bases). Trimming cost V 2 bases and J 4 bases, with 9 bases left between them. The germline V gene has CDR1 SGHRS and CDR2 YFSETQ. The CDR3 is 14 residues long. The CDR3 DNA is TGCGCCAGCAGCTTCAGGGGATTTAATGAAAAACTGTTTTTT. This sequence encodes CASSFRGFNEKLFF.

This clonotype turned up a few times. CDR3 in DNA: TGTGCCAGCAGCTTGTCGACAGTCTTAGGTGGCTACACCTTC. This sequence encodes CASSLSTVLGGYTF. V gene TRBV5-4 combines with J gene TRBJ1-2; D perhaps matches TRBD1 (5 bases). Trimming removed 1 base from V and 7 bases from J, with 14 bases in between. Germline V gene sequence: CDR1 SGHNT, CDR2 YYREEE (reference sequence). This CDR3 spans 14 amino acids.

This clonotype was recorded a few times. J is TRBJ2-7 and V is TRBV6-5, with a weak D call TRBD1 (6 bases). Per the germline V gene, CDR1 is MNHEY and CDR2 is SVGAGI. This CDR3 has 16 amino acids. V lost 1 base, J lost 2 bases, and 15 bases lay in between. The CDR3 loop is CASSYLGAGPTYEQYF. For the CDR3, the DNA is TGTGCCAGCAGTTACTTGGGGGCCGGCCCTACCTACGAGCAGTACTTC.

Concerning this clonotype itself: Given the absence of the conserved phenylalanine or tryptophan at the CDR3 end, a read error is likely. This chain links TRBV4-3 with TRBJ2-5, with 7 bases aligning to TRBD1. V was clipped by 4 bases and J by 5 bases; unmatched bases: 4. The CDR3 spans 13 residues. CDR1 is LGHNA, CDR2 YSLEER, per germline. The CDR3 DNA is TGCGCCAGCAGCCGGACAGGCGTGGAGACCCAGTACTCC. Encoded protein: CASSRTGVETQYS.

This clonotype turned up a few times. The DNA of the CDR3 is TGTGCTAGTGGTTTGGGGGGCAGGGAGCTGTTTTTT. It translates to CASGLGGRELFF. The chain joins TRBV12-5 to TRBJ2-2; the D gene is possibly TRBD1 (5 bases). The germline V and J ends were trimmed by 1 base and 9 bases, with 6 bases remaining between them. The CDR3 consists of 12 residues. Looked up from germline, CDR1 is LGHNT and CDR2 is FRNRAP.

The rearrangement links TRBV2 to TRBJ2-7; TRBD2 agrees at 7 bases. Per the germline V gene, CDR1 is SNHLY and CDR2 is FYNNEI. Germline trimming cut 4 bases from V and 0 bases from J; bases unmatched to any gene: 9. This CDR3 has 16 residues. This chain's CDR3 is CASSGPGGLSSYEQYV. As DNA, the CDR3 is TGTGCCAGCAGTGGCCCCGGGGGGTTAAGCTCCTACGAGCAGTACGTC.

In its sample, this clonotype was seen many times. The CDR3 region has the DNA TGCGCCAGCAGCCAAGACCTATACTATATTCAGTACTTC. Its translation: CASSQDLYYIQYF. The V and J genes are TRBV4-1 and TRBJ2-7, with unresolved D. The ends were cut back, 0 bases at V and 10 bases at J, with 13 bases in the middle. The germline CDR1 and CDR2 sequences are MGHRA and YSYEKL. CDR3 length: 13 residues.

This clonotype has more than one count but fewer than ten. J is TRBJ2-2 and V is TRBV5-1; the D gene is possibly TRBD2 (6 bases). With 4 bases removed from V and 3 bases from J, the gap between germline ends came to 19 bases. Germline V gene lookup returns CDR1 SGHRS and CDR2 YFSETQ. CDR3 length: 17 residues. CDR3 sequence reads: CASSQGGGFVDTGELFF. CDR3 DNA sequence: TGCGCCAGCAGCCAGGGAGGAGGGTTTGTGGACACCGGGGAGCTGTTTTTT.

The rearrangement joins TRBV6-2 or TRBV6-3 to TRBJ2-1; no clear D. Germline V gene lookup returns CDR1 MNHEY and CDR2 SVGEGT. With 2 bases removed from V and 7 bases from J, the gap between germline ends came to 6 bases. The CDR3 loop spans 12 amino acids. For the CDR3, the DNA is TGTGCCAGCAGTTACGCTAGGAATGAGCAGTTCTTC. Its translation is CASSYARNEQFF.

The gene calls are TRBV7-9 and TRBJ2-7; no firm D call. Germline CDR1 is SEHNR and CDR2 is FQNEAQ (reference sequence). This CDR3 has 13 residues. Trimming pared 3 bases from V and 3 bases from J, leaving 9 bases between. The DNA of the CDR3 is TGTGCCAGCAGCTTCGGAGAGGACTACGAGCAGTACTTC. Amino acid sequence: CASSFGEDYEQYF.

V and J are TRBV12-3 or TRBV12-4 and TRBJ1-5; D not certain. There are 14 residues in the CDR3. Trimming left V 0 bases short and J 6 bases short, with 9 bases between. Here the CDR3 DNA reads TGTGCCAGCAGTTTAGCAGGGTCGGGTCAGCCCCAGCATTTT. It codes for CASSLAGSGQPQHF.

This chain connects TRBV3-1 to TRBJ2-1; TRBD2 aligns across 7 bases. CDR1 LGHDT and CDR2 YNNKEL come from the germline V gene (reference sequence). V lost 1 base, J lost 10 bases, and 16 bases stayed unmatched. CDR3 length: 17 amino acids. In DNA, the CDR3 is TGTGCCAGCAGCCAAGTCTCTGGGGGGGATTTTCAAGGGGAGCAGTTCTTC. It codes for CASSQVSGGDFQGEQFF.

At least ten counts were recorded for this clonotype. The rearrangement joins TRBV7-2 to TRBJ2-3; 8 positions match TRBD2. CDR3 length: 14 residues. The germline gives CDR1 SGHTA, CDR2 FQGNSA. Trimming cost V 10 bases and J 4 bases; bases outside gene matches: 10. The CDR3 sequence is CATAFWRGADTQYF. CDR3 DNA sequence: TGTGCCACCGCCTTTTGGCGGGGGGCAGATACGCAGTATTTT.

This clonotype was seen more than once but under ten times. This chain uses TRBV4-3 with TRBJ2-3; 10 bases align to TRBD2. The CDR3 totals 15 residues. The V segment lost 3 bases and the J segment 6 bases; nucleotides outside the gene matches: 6. Germline assignment: CDR1 LGHNA and CDR2 YSLEER. CDR3 in DNA: TGCGCCAGCAGCCAGCTAGCGGGGGTCGCGGATACGCAGTATTTT. It translates to CASSQLAGVADTQYF.

This rearrangement joins TRBV25-1 to TRBJ1-4; 8 nucleotides agree with TRBD1. Germline V gene lookup returns CDR1 MGHDK and CDR2 SYGVNS. V was clipped by 4 bases and J by 8 bases; unmatched bases: 6. The CDR3 length is 14 residues. The CDR3 here is CASSAPTGAEKLFF. The CDR3 coding sequence is TGTGCCAGCAGTGCCCCGACAGGGGCGGAAAAACTGTTTTTT.

The rearrangement uses TRBV20-1 and TRBJ1-2; tentatively, D is TRBD1 (5 bases). In germline, CDR1 is DFQATT, CDR2 SNEGSKA (reference sequence). The CDR3 sequence is 14 residues long. The ends were cut back, 6 bases at V and 7 bases at J, with 21 bases in the middle. CDR3 nucleotides: TGCAGTGCAGAGATCGGGACGCCTGGGTTTGGCTACACCTTC. This sequence encodes CSAEIGTPGFGYTF.

This chain connects TRBV9 to TRBJ1-2, with no clear D. Germline lookup yields CDR1 SGDLS and CDR2 YYNGEE. Trimming took 0 bases from V and 7 from J, leaving 7 bases between them. CDR3 length: 12 amino acids. The DNA of the CDR3 is TGTGCCAGCAGCGTAGCGGGGTTTGGCTACACCTTC. Residues: CASSVAGFGYTF.

The chain couples TRBV12-3 or TRBV12-4 to TRBJ1-2; the D is unclear. CDR3 size: 14 residues. V was shortened by 3 bases and J by 6 bases, with 14 bases between the two germline ends. The CDR3: CASSFTRTWNGYTF. For the CDR3, the DNA is TGTGCCAGCAGTTTTACGCGGACCTGGAATGGCTACACCTTC.

The DNA of the CDR3 is TGTGCTAGTGGGACCACAGGGCGAGATCAGCCCCAGCATTTT. Translation: CASGTTGRDQPQHF. The chain recombines TRBV12-5 with TRBJ1-5, with D possibly being TRBD1 (6 bases). The CDR3 contains 14 residues. CDR1 LGHNT and CDR2 FRNRAP come from the germline V gene. Trimming shortened V by 6 bases and J by 5 bases, and 14 bases separated the two germline ends.

This clonotype was counted between two and nine times. V and J are TRBV25-1 and TRBJ2-1, with TRBD1 as a possible D gene (6 bases). The CDR3 loop spans 15 amino acids. V lost 3 bases and J 5 bases, leaving 14 bases between the germline ends. Germline CDR1 MGHDK, CDR2 SYGVNS. CDR3 amino acids: CASSDLGGQHNEQFF. In nucleotides, the CDR3 is TGTGCCAGCAGTGACCTAGGGGGTCAGCACAATGAGCAGTTCTTC. The variable domain in full, completed from reference TRBV25-1 and TRBJ2-1, reads EADIYQTPRYLVIGTGKKITLECSQTMGHDKMYWYQQDPGMELHLIHYSYGVNSTEKGDLSSESTVSRIRTEHFPLTLESARPSHTSQYLCASSDLGGQHNEQFFGPGTRLTVL.

This clonotype was recorded once. One junction end disagrees with the germline gene, perhaps due to a read error. The rearrangement links TRBV20-1 to TRBJ1-4, with D uncertain. The CDR3 runs 15 residues. CDR1 is DFQATT, CDR2 SNEGSKA, per germline (reference sequence). CDR3 loop: CSAYAPAAGNEELFF. CDR3 DNA: TGCAGTGCTTACGCCCCGGCGGCGGGGAATGAAGAACTGTTTTTT.

This chain connects TRBV11-1 to TRBJ2-1, with a weak D call TRBD2 (6 bases). The CDR3 runs 18 residues. Per the germline V gene, CDR1 is SGHAT and CDR2 is FQDESV (reference sequence). Trimming removed 5 bases at V and 4 bases at J, with 24 bases between. The CDR3 nucleotides read TGTGCCAGCAGCCCCGAACGCACTAGCAAACTGGGTTACAATGAGCAGTTCTTC. Translation gives CASSPERTSKLGYNEQFF.

This rearrangement joins TRBV20-1 to TRBJ2-3; D not resolved. The V and J ends lost 2 bases and 6 bases respectively, with 9 bases between them. Per germline, CDR1 DFQATT and CDR2 SNEGSKA (reference sequence). This CDR3 contains 12 residues. In DNA, the CDR3 is TGCAGTGCTAGAACCATCGCTGATACGCAGTATTTT. Protein: CSARTIADTQYF.

The J gene is TRBJ1-4, the V gene TRBV5-4; 10 nucleotides match TRBD1. Germline V CDR1 and CDR2: SGHNT, YYREEE (reference sequence). CDR3 length: 15 residues. The junction had 8 bases not matched to a gene; V was cut back by 4 bases and J by 8 bases. The CDR3 nucleotides read TGTGCCAGCAGCCCGGACAGGGGGTCTAGCGAAAAACTGTTTTTT. Translated: CASSPDRGSSEKLFF.

In its sample, this clonotype was seen a few times. This sequence joins TRBV20-1 and TRBJ2-1, with 9 nucleotides matching TRBD1. Germline-derived CDR1 and CDR2 are DFQATT and SNEGSKA (reference sequence). The CDR3 loop spans 13 amino acids. Trimming removed 6 bases from V and 15 bases from J; junction bases left unmatched: 15. CDR3 DNA: TGCAGTGCGGGAGATGCCGGGACAGGGATAGGGTTCTTC. Translating it yields CSAGDAGTGIGFF.

This clonotype was recorded a few times. The chain joins TRBV9 to TRBJ1-1; D call uncertain. Germline-derived CDR1 and CDR2 are SGDLS and YYNGEE. Trimming took 4 bases from V and 1 from J, leaving 14 bases between them. This CDR3 spans 15 amino acids. The CDR3, as DNA: TGTGCCAGCAGCCCGGATACCTCGAGGAACACTGAAGCTTTCTTT. Protein sequence: CASSPDTSRNTEAFF.

The chain combines TRBV2 with TRBJ1-4; D may be TRBD1 (5 bases). The CDR3 totals 16 residues. The germline CDR1 and CDR2 sequences are SNHLY and FYNNEI. V was trimmed by 6 bases and J by 3 bases, leaving 17 bases between them. The CDR3: CASSVREAGANEKLFF. In DNA, the CDR3 is TGTGCCAGCAGCGTCAGGGAGGCGGGTGCTAATGAAAAACTGTTTTTT.